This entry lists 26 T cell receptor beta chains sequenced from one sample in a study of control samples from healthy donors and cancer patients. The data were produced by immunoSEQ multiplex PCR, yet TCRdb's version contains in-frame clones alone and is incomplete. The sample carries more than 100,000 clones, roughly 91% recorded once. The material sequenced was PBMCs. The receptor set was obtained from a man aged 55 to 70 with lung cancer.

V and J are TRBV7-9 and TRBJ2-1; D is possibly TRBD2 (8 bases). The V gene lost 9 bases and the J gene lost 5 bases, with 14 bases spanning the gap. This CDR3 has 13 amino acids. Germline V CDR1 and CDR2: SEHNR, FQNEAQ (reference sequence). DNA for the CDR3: TGTGCCAGGACGGGAGGGGGCAACAATGAGCAGTTCTTC. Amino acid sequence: CARTGGGNNEQFF.

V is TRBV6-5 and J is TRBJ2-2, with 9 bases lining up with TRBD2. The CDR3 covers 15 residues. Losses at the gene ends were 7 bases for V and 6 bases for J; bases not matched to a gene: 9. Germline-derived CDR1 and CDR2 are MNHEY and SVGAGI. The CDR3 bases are TGTGCCAGCACCCCGTCCGGGACTAGCCCCGGGGAGCTGTTTTTT. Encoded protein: CASTPSGTSPGELFF.

CDR3 sequence reads: CASSVDWTTAYNEQFF. The CDR3 DNA is TGTGCCAGCAGCGTAGACTGGACTACCGCCTACAATGAGCAGTTCTTC. The V call is TRBV9, the J call TRBJ2-1, with TRBD2 as a possible D gene (6 bases). Germline V gene data show CDR1 as SGDLS and CDR2 as YYNGEE. V lost 0 bases to trimming and J lost 2 bases, with 12 bases between them. CDR3 size: 16 residues.

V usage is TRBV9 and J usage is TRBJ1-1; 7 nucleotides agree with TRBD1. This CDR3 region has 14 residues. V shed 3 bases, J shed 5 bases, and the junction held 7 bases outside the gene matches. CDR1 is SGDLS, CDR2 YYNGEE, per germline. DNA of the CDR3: TGTGCCAGCAGCGAAGAGACAGGGTGGACTGAAGCTTTCTTT. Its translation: CASSEETGWTEAFF.

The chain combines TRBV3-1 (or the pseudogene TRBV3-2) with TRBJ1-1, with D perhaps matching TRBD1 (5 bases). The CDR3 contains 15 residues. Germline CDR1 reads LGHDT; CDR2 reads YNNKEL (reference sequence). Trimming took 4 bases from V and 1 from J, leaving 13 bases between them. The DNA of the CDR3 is TGTGCCAGCAGCCCATACGGGACGGAGAACACTGAAGCTTTCTTT. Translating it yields CASSPYGTENTEAFF.

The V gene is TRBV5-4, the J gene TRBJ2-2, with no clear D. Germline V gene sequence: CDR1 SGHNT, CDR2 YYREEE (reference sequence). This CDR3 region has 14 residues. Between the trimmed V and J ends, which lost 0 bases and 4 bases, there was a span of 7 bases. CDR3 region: CASSLAGITGELFF. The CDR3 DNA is TGTGCCAGCAGCTTGGCAGGAATCACCGGGGAGCTGTTTTTT.

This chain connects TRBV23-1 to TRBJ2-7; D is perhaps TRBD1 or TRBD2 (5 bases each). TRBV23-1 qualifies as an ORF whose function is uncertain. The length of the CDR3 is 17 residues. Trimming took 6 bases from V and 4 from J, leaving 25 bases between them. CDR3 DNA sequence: TGCGCCAGCAGGGTTACCGGGACCCCCGATAGTAAGTACGAGCAGTACGTC. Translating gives CASRVTGTPDSKYEQYV.

Written as DNA, the CDR3 is TGCAGCGTCATGGGAGCTGGGGGCACCATATATTTT. Its translation: CSVMGAGGTIYF. This chain joins TRBV29-1 and TRBJ1-3; possibly TRBD1 for D (5 bases). Germline V CDR1 and CDR2: SQVTM, ANQGSEA. V gave up 6 bases and J gave up 9 bases, with 15 bases separating them. The CDR3 totals 12 residues.

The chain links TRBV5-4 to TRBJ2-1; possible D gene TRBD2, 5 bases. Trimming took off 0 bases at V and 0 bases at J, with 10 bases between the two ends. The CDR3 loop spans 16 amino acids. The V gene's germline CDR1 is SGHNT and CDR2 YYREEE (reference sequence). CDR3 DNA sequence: TGTGCCAGCAGCTTGGCCGGACTGAGCTCCTACAATGAGCAGTTCTTC. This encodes CASSLAGLSSYNEQFF. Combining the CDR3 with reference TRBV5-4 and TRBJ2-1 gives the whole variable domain ETGVTQSPTHLIKTRGQQVTLRCSSQSGHNTVSWYQQALGQGPQFIFQYYREEENGRGNFPPRFSGLQFPNYSSELNVNALELDDSALYLCASSLAGLSSYNEQFFGPGTRLTVL.

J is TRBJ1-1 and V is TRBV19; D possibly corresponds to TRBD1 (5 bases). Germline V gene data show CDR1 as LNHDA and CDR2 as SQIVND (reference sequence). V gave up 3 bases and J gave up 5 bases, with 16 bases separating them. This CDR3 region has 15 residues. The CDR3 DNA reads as TGTGCCAGTAGTATGAAGTTGGGGGTCGGAACTGAAGCTTTCTTT. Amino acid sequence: CASSMKLGVGTEAFF.

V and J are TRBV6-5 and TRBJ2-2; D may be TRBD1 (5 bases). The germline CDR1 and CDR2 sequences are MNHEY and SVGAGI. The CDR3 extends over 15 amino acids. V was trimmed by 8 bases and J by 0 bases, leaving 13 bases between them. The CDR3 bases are TGTGCCAGCTGTTTTTGGGGCTCGAACACCGGGGAGCTGTTTTTT. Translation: CASCFWGSNTGELFF.

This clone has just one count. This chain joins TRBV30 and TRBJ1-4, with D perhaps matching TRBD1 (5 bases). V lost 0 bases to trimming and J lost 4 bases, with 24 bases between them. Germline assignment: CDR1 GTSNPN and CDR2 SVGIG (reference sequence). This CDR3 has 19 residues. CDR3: CAWSVPRYRQLEDNEKLFF. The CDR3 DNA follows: TGTGCCTGGAGTGTACCACGGTACAGGCAATTAGAGGATAATGAAAAACTGTTTTTT.

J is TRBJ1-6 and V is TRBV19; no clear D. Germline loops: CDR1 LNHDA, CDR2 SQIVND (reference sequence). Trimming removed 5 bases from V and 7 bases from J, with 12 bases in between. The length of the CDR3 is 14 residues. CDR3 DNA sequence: TGTGCCAGTAGTGGTGCCGCGAGGAATTCACCCCTCCACTTT. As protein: CASSGAARNSPLHF.

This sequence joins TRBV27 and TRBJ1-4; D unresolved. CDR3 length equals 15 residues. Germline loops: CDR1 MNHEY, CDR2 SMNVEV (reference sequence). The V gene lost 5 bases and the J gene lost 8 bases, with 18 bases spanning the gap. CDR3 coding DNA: TGTGCCAGCAGTCGTTCCTCGGACGGGAAGGAAAAACTGTTTTTT. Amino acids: CASSRSSDGKEKLFF.

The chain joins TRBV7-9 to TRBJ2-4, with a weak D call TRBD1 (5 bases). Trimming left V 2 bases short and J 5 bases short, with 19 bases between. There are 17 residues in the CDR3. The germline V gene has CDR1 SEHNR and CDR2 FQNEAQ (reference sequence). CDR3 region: CASSLPIFQGEENIQYF. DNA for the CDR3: TGTGCCAGCAGCTTACCTATTTTTCAGGGCGAGGAAAACATTCAGTACTTC.

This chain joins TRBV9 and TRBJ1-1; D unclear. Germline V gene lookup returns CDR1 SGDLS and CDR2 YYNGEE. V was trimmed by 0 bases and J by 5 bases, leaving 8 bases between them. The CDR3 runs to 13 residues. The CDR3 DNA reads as TGTGCCAGCAGCGTAGAACGGTTGACTGAAGCTTTCTTT. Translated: CASSVERLTEAFF.

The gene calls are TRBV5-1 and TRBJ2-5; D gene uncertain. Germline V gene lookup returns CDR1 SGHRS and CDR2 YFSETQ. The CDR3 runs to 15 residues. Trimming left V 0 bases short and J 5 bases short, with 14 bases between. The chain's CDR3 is CASSLGSNPGETQYF. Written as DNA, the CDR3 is TGCGCCAGCAGCTTGGGGTCTAACCCTGGGGAGACCCAGTACTTC.

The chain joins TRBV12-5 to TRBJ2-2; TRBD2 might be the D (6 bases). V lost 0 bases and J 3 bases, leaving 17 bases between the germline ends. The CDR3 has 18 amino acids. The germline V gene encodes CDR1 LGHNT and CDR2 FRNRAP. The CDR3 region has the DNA TGTGCTAGTGGTTTGGTACGGGACGGGGAGGTGCACACCGGGGAGCTGTTTTTT. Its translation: CASGLVRDGEVHTGELFF.

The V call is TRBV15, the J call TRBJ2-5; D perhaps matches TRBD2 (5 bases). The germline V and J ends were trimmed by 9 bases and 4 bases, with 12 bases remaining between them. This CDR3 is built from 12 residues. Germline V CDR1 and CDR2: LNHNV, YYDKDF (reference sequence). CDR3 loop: CATASEGETQYF. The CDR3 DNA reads TGTGCCACGGCCTCAGAGGGAGAGACCCAGTACTTC.

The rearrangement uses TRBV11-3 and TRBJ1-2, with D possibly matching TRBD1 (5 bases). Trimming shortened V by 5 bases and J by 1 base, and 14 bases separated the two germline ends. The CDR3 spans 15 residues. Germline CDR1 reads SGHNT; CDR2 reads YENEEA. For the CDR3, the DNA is TGTGCCAGCAGCATTGGGACCGCGAATAACTATGGCTACACCTTC. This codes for CASSIGTANNYGYTF. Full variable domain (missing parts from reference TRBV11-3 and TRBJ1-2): EAGVVQSPRYKIIEKKQPVAFWCNPISGHNTLYWYLQNLGQGPELLIRYENEEAVDDSQLPKDRFSAERLKGVDSTLKIQPAELGDSAVYLCASSIGTANNYGYTFGSGTRLTVV.

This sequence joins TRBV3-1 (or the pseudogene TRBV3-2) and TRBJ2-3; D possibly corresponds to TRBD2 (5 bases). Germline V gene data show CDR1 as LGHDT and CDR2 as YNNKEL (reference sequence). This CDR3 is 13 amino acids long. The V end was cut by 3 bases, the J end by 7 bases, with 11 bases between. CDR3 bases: TGTGCCAGCAGCCAGATCCCGGGGAATACGCAGTATTTT. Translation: CASSQIPGNTQYF.

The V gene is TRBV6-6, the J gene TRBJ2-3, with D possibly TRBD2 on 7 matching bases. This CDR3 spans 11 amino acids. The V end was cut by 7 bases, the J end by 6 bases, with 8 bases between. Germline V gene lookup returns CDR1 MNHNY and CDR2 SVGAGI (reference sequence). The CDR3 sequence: CASKGGDTQYF. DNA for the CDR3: TGTGCCAGCAAGGGGGGGGATACGCAGTATTTT.

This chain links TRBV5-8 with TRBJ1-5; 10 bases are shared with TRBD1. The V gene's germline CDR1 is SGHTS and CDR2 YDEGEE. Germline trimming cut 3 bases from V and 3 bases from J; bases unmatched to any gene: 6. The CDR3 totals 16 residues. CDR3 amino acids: CASSSGTGDFNQPQHF. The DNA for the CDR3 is TGTGCCAGCAGCTCTGGGACAGGGGACTTCAATCAGCCCCAGCATTTT.

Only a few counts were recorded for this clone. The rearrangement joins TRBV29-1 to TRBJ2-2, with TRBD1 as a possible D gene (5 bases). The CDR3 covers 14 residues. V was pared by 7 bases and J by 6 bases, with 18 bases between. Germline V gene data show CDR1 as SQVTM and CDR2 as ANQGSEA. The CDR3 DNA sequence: TGCAGCGCCTACAAATCCTCAGGGTCCGGGGAGCTGTTTTTT. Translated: CSAYKSSGSGELFF.

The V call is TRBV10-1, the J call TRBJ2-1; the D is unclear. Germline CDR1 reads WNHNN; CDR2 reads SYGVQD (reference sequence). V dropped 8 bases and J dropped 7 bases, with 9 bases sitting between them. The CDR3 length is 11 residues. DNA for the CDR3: TGCGCCAGCGGAGTGGTGAATGAGCAGTTCTTC. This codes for CASGVVNEQFF.

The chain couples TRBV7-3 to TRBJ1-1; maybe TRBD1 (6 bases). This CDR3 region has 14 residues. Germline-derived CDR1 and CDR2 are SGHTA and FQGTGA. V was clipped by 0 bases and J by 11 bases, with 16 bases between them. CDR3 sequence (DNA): TGTGCCAGCAGCTTAACGGGTACAGGGACCGCCGCTTTCTTT. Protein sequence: CASSLTGTGTAAFF.